This T cell receptor (beta chain) emerged from a study of blood T cells in healthy people across ages. The sample holds a few counts of this clonotype. A J-beta primer mix and a sample-barcoded 5' primer were used in a second PCR of roughly 7 to 12 cycles. TCRdb reprocessed the 5' RACE reads with MiXCR, giving one entry per CDR3 protein. The repertoire holds more than 550,000 distinct CDR3 sequences, with 22% as singletons. Germline V gene lookup returns CDR1 SGHRS and CDR2 YFSETQ. The CDR3 extends over 14 amino acids. The receptor comes from a man in his sixties or seventies in good health. The chain uses TRBV5-1 and TRBJ2-5; no clear D gene. TRBJ2-1 matches the DNA end more closely, so the J call is doubtful. Sequenced: blood. DNA of the CDR3: TGCGCCAGCAGCTTGGTTCAAGGGTTCAATGAGCAGTTCTTC. Translated, it gives CASSLVQGFNEQFF.